These 27 T cell receptor beta chains originate from one sample sequenced in a study of Tregs in tolerant kidney transplant recipients. Mixed chimerism was transient after nonmyeloablative marrow transplants from related graft donors. TCRdb's table, derived via immunoSEQ multiplex PCR, lists solely in-frame clones and lacks some. Its table records 12,000 to 15,000 clones. The material was CD4+ T cells from blood (PBMCs), obtained 12 months after the transplant. The receptors originated from a human patient who received a combined kidney and bone marrow transplant. Some T cells here may be from the graft donor.

The CDR3 sequence: CSARTAGGFYEQYF. The CDR3 bases that were read are TGCAGTGCTAGAACGGCAGGGGGCTTCTACGAG. The V gene is TRBV20-1, the J gene TRBJ2-7; 8 bases align to TRBD1. The missing CDR3 end, 3 residues past where the read stops, is filled in from the germline J gene. Germline trimming cut 2 bases from V and 3 bases from J; bases unmatched to any gene: 6. Germline V gives CDR1 DFQATT, CDR2 SNEGSKA (reference sequence). The CDR3 loop spans 14 amino acids.

Concerning this clone: The observed sequence ends 3 residues before the CDR3 terminus, with the missing tail filled in from the germline J gene. J is TRBJ1-1 and V is TRBV2; D unresolved. In germline, CDR1 is SNHLY, CDR2 FYNNEI. The CDR3 consists of 13 residues. The V and J ends lost 3 bases and 5 bases respectively, with 10 bases between them. The part of the CDR3 DNA that was read is TGTGCCAGCAGTGATCAGGAGGGTACTGAA. Protein: CASSDQEGTE. The entire CDR3 protein is CASSDQEGTEAFF.

Notes on this clone: The read finishes 3 residues shy of the CDR3 end, and the germline J gene is used to complete it. The chain links TRBV19 to TRBJ2-7; TRBD2 aligns across 7 bases. The length of the CDR3 is 13 residues. V was pared by 9 bases and J by 6 bases, with 11 bases of the junction left unmatched. Germline V gene sequence: CDR1 LNHDA, CDR2 SQIVND (reference sequence). The CDR3 loop is CASRPGGGAEQYF. The sequenced CDR3 bases are TGTGCCAGCCGCCCGGGGGGAGGGGCCGAG.

As regards this clone: The CDR3 goes on 3 residues after the read ends, and that part is filled in from the germline J gene. The V and J genes are TRBV20-1 and TRBJ1-3, with D uncertain. The CDR3 spans 15 residues. The germline CDR1 and CDR2 sequences are DFQATT and SNEGSKA (reference sequence). V was pared by 3 bases and J by 0 bases, with 12 bases between. The CDR3 bases that were read are TGCAGTGCTAGTCCGCCGGGTGCCTCTGGAAACACC. Translating it yields CSASPPGASGNT. Given in full, the CDR3 is CSASPPGASGNTIYF.

Concerning this clone itself: The CDR3 end falls 3 residues outside the read, so it is completed with the germline J gene. The chain carries TRBV5-1 and TRBJ2-3; 9 bases line up with TRBD2. The CDR3 length is 14 residues. Germline assignment: CDR1 SGHRS and CDR2 YFSETQ. V shed 5 bases, J shed 3 bases, and the junction held 4 bases outside the gene matches. CDR3 amino acids: CASRRTSETDTQYF. The sequenced CDR3 bases are TGCGCCAGCAGAAGGACTAGCGAGACAGATACG.

Regarding this clone: The missing CDR3 end, 3 residues past where the read stops, is filled in from the germline J gene. The chain joins TRBV20-1 to TRBJ2-7, with 10 bases fitting TRBD2. The CDR3 runs to 15 residues. The V gene end was trimmed by 4 bases and the J gene end by 2 bases; junction bases not matched to a gene: 8. Germline CDR1 reads DFQATT; CDR2 reads SNEGSKA (reference sequence). The part of the CDR3 DNA that was read is TGCAGTGCTATTAGTGGGACTAGCGAGACCTACGAG. This encodes CSAISGTSETYE. Given in full, the CDR3 is CSAISGTSETYEQYF.

A word on this clone: The CDR3 extends 3 residues past the end of the read, so its final part is completed from the germline J gene. The genes are TRBV11-2 and TRBJ2-5; 7 positions match TRBD1. J was trimmed by 5 bases and V by 7 bases; bases with no gene match: 13. The CDR3 extends over 15 amino acids. CDR1 and CDR2 from the germline V gene are SGHAT and FQNNGV. The chain's CDR3 is CASTVNQGVGETQYF. Partial CDR3 DNA: TGTGCCAGCACTGTAAACCAGGGGGTGGGTGAGACC.

In the case of this clone: Read sequence stops 3 residues before the CDR3 end, and the germline J gene provides the missing end. V and J are TRBV18 and TRBJ2-1, with 9 positions matching TRBD1. This CDR3 has 14 amino acids. Germline CDR1 and CDR2: KGHSH and LQKENI. Trimming took 3 bases from V and 8 from J; bases not matched to a gene: 5. The chain's CDR3 is CASSPSTGGDEQFF. The covered CDR3 bases are TGTGCCAGCTCACCTAGTACAGGGGGCGATGAG. The whole variable domain, remainder taken from reference TRBV18 and TRBJ2-1, is NAGVMQNPRHLVRRRGQEARLRCSPMKGHSHVYWYRQLPEEGLKFMVYLQKENIIDESGMPKERFSAEFPKEGPSILRIQQVVRGDSAAYFCASSPSTGGDEQFFGPGTRLTVL.

As to this clone: Coverage ceases 3 residues before the CDR3 finishes, and the germline J gene fills in the end. J is TRBJ2-3 and V is TRBV4-2, with D unresolved. Germline CDR1 LGHNA, CDR2 YNFKEQ. This CDR3 region has 11 residues. Trimming shortened V by 4 bases and J by 5 bases, and 4 bases separated the two germline ends. The CDR3 bases that were read are TGTGCCAGCAGCCGAGGAGATACG. Amino acid sequence: CASSRGDT. The whole CDR3 protein is CASSRGDTQYF.

A word on this clone: The DNA ends 3 residues before the CDR3 does, and the rest of the CDR3 is filled in from the germline J gene. V and J are TRBV19 and TRBJ2-3; D is uncertain. From germline, CDR1 is LNHDA and CDR2 SQIVND (reference sequence). The CDR3 consists of 13 residues. V lost 1 base and J 2 bases, leaving 4 bases between the germline ends. CDR3 DNA (partial): TGTGCCAGTAGTATAGGTTACACAGATACG. It translates to CASSIGYTDT. In full, the CDR3 reads CASSIGYTDTQYF.

With respect to this clone: The sequence runs out 3 residues before the end of the CDR3; the remainder is reconstructed from the germline J gene. The chain combines TRBV7-8 with TRBJ1-4; no clear D. The CDR3 length is 13 residues. V was trimmed by 5 bases and J by 5 bases, leaving 9 bases between them. The V gene's germline CDR1 is SGHVS and CDR2 FQNEAQ. The CDR3 reads CASSPIRNEKLFF. CDR3 DNA, as far as it was read: TGTGCCAGCAGCCCCATAAGGAATGAAAAA.

Regarding this clone: The sequence runs out 3 residues before the end of the CDR3; the remainder is reconstructed from the germline J gene. The chain links TRBV6-2 or TRBV6-3 to TRBJ1-2, with 8 bases identical to TRBD1. The CDR3 has 14 residues. Germline CDR1 reads MNHEY; CDR2 reads SVGEGT. V dropped 2 bases and J dropped 5; count of bases not matched to a gene: 4. This CDR3 is CASSYARDRYGYTF. The CDR3 bases that were read are TGTGCCAGCAGTTACGCGAGGGACAGGTATGGC.

As concerns this clone: The read comes to an end 3 residues before the CDR3 does, leaving the germline J gene to fill in the end. The gene calls are TRBV20-1 and TRBJ2-5; TRBD2 agrees at 9 bases. The germline V gene encodes CDR1 DFQATT and CDR2 SNEGSKA (reference sequence). J lost 1 base, V lost 5 bases, and 8 bases had no gene match. This CDR3 contains 15 residues. Partial CDR3 DNA: TGCAGTGCTGGGGCAGCTAGCGGGGCCCAAGAGACC. Encoded protein: CSAGAASGAQET. The full CDR3 reads CSAGAASGAQETQYF.

As to this clone: The CDR3 extends 3 residues past the end of the read, so its final part is completed from the germline J gene. The chain employs TRBV10-3 and TRBJ1-2, with D possibly matching TRBD1 (5 bases). There are 11 residues in the CDR3. Germline CDR1 reads ENHRY; CDR2 reads SYGVKD. The CDR3 loop is CASRGAIGYTF. CDR3 bases read: TGTGCCTCGAGGGGCGCAATAGGC.

With respect to this clone: The read ends 3 residues shy of where the CDR3 ends; the end is completed using the germline J gene. This chain connects TRBV20-1 to TRBJ2-3; D possibly corresponds to TRBD1 (5 bases). The CDR3 spans 14 residues. The V end lost 8 bases, the J end lost 0 bases, and 15 bases lay between the germline ends. CDR1 is DFQATT and CDR2 is SNEGSKA in the germline V gene (reference sequence). The CDR3 region is CSTYRLESTDTQYF. CDR3 bases read: TGCAGTACCTACAGGCTAGAAAGCACAGATACG.

Note on this clone: The sequence runs out 3 residues before the end of the CDR3; the remainder is reconstructed from the germline J gene. This rearrangement joins TRBV5-5 to TRBJ1-6, with 7 bases fitting TRBD1. This CDR3 has 15 amino acids. Losses at the gene ends were 1 base for V and 8 bases for J; bases not matched to a gene: 6. Germline V gene data show CDR1 as SGHKS and CDR2 as YYEKEE (reference sequence). The CDR3 protein is CASSLSGRGDSPLHF. The covered CDR3 bases are TGTGCCAGCAGCTTGTCTGGCAGGGGGGATTCACCC. Using reference TRBV5-5 and TRBJ1-6 for the parts outside the CDR3, the full variable domain is DAGVTQSPTHLIKTRGQQVTLRCSPISGHKSVSWYQQVLGQGPQFIFQYYEKEERGRGNFPDRFSARQFPNYSSELNVNALLLGDSALYLCASSLSGRGDSPLHFGNGTRLTVT.

About this clone: With the read ending 3 residues before the CDR3 end, the germline J gene is used to fill in that end. The chain joins TRBV7-2 to TRBJ2-7; D is unresolved. The germline V gene encodes CDR1 SGHTA and CDR2 FQGNSA. Trimming removed 0 bases at V and 4 bases at J, with 13 bases between. The CDR3 runs 15 residues. CDR3 amino acids: CASSLALKGRYEQYF. The part of the CDR3 DNA that was read is TGTGCCAGCAGCTTAGCGCTGAAGGGCCGTTACGAG.

A word on this clone: From the germline J gene comes the end of the CDR3, since the read stops 3 residues before it. V and J are TRBV6-2 or TRBV6-3 and TRBJ1-1; a weak D match, TRBD1 (5 bases). The CDR3 is 15 residues long. Trimming took 6 bases from V and 3 from J, leaving 17 bases between them. Germline values: CDR1 MNHEY, CDR2 SVGEGT. The DNA read from the CDR3 is TGTGCCAGCAGCCCCTCCGGGGGAAGATACACTGAA. It yields the protein CASSPSGGRYTE. In full, the CDR3 reads CASSPSGGRYTEAFF.

As to this clone: Read sequence stops 3 residues before the CDR3 end, and the germline J gene provides the missing end. The chain combines TRBV11-2 with TRBJ2-3, with a weak D call TRBD2 (5 bases). V was trimmed by 5 bases and J by 2 bases, leaving 11 bases between them. Germline-derived CDR1 and CDR2 are SGHAT and FQNNGV. The CDR3 is made up of 14 amino acids. The CDR3 bases that were read are TGTGCCAGCAGCCCCGGACTTCCCACAGATACG. Translating gives CASSPGLPTDT. The full CDR3 protein reads CASSPGLPTDTQYF.

Remarks on this clone: The read gets to within 3 residues of the CDR3 end, and the germline J gene fills in the rest. The chain employs TRBV20-1 and TRBJ2-7; 7 bases align to TRBD2. Germline assignment: CDR1 DFQATT and CDR2 SNEGSKA (reference sequence). The V gene end was trimmed by 5 bases and the J gene end by 2 bases; junction bases not matched to a gene: 9. CDR3 size: 14 residues. The part of the CDR3 DNA that was read is TGCAGTGCTCCGCCAAGCGGGATTCCCTACGAG. Its protein product is CSAPPSGIPYE. The entire CDR3 is CSAPPSGIPYEQYF.

A remark on this clone: The read ends 3 residues shy of where the CDR3 ends; the end is completed using the germline J gene. This chain joins TRBV6-2 or TRBV6-3 and TRBJ2-3; D uncertain. This CDR3 has 14 amino acids. Germline assignment: CDR1 MNHEY and CDR2 SVGEGT. V lost 2 bases and J lost 3, with 9 bases in between. The DNA read from the CDR3 is TGTGCCAGCAGTTACGGCCATTGGACAGATACG. The encoded protein is CASSYGHWTDT. In full, the CDR3 reads CASSYGHWTDTQYF.

On this clone itself: From the germline J gene comes the end of the CDR3, since the read stops 3 residues before it. The gene calls are TRBV18 and TRBJ2-7, with 8 nucleotides matching TRBD1. CDR1 and CDR2 from the germline V gene are KGHSH and LQKENI. J lost 1 base, V lost 3 bases, and 5 bases had no gene match. The CDR3 sequence is 15 residues long. CDR3 in amino acids: CASSPGQGASYEQYF. CDR3 DNA (partial): TGTGCCAGCTCACCGGGCCAGGGGGCTTCCTACGAG. Drawing the rest from reference TRBV18 and TRBJ2-7, the complete variable domain is NAGVMQNPRHLVRRRGQEARLRCSPMKGHSHVYWYRQLPEEGLKFMVYLQKENIIDESGMPKERFSAEFPKEGPSILRIQQVVRGDSAAYFCASSPGQGASYEQYFGPGTRLTVT.

As concerns this clone: The read terminates 3 residues before the CDR3 end, so the remaining end is supplied by the germline J gene. The J gene is TRBJ1-5, the V gene TRBV19; 11 bases are a match to TRBD1. J gave up 2 bases and V 6 bases, and 3 bases lay outside the gene matches. The CDR3 totals 15 residues. CDR1 is LNHDA, CDR2 SQIVND, per germline (reference sequence). Here the CDR3 reads CASSPGQGGNQPQHF. The sequenced part of the CDR3 DNA is TGTGCCAGTAGCCCGGGACAGGGGGGCAATCAGCCC.

As concerns this clone: The sequenced fragment ends 3 residues before the CDR3 boundary, so the rest is inferred from the germline J gene. This chain connects TRBV19 to TRBJ1-5; a possible D gene is TRBD1 (6 bases). The V gene's germline CDR1 is LNHDA and CDR2 SQIVND (reference sequence). This CDR3 has 13 residues. V shed 9 bases and J shed 3 bases, with 12 bases lying between them. CDR3 protein: CASSGQHNQPQHF. The covered CDR3 bases are TGTGCCAGCTCCGGACAGCACAATCAGCCC.

Notes on this clone: Read coverage stops 3 residues before the CDR3 terminus; the germline J gene supplies the remainder. The chain carries TRBV5-1 and TRBJ1-1; 7 bases line up with TRBD1. The CDR3 has 14 residues. The germline gives CDR1 SGHRS, CDR2 YFSETQ. Trimming removed 1 base from V and 5 bases from J; junction bases left unmatched: 5. The CDR3 region is CASSLSTGQTEAFF. CDR3 bases read: TGCGCCAGCAGCTTGTCGACAGGGCAAACTGAA.

In regard to this clone: The read terminates 3 residues before the CDR3 end, so the remaining end is supplied by the germline J gene. The chain joins TRBV5-1 to TRBJ2-3; 7 bases align to TRBD2. Looked up from germline, CDR1 is SGHRS and CDR2 is YFSETQ. The CDR3 runs to 15 residues. Unmatched junction bases numbered 9, after V lost 4 bases and J lost 4 bases. The CDR3 is CASSGSGTTPDTQYF. CDR3 DNA, as far as it was read: TGCGCCAGCAGCGGCTCCGGGACTACCCCAGATACG.

Regarding this clone: Sequencing ends 3 residues short of the CDR3 end; the germline J gene provides the rest. The chain recombines TRBV20-1 with TRBJ1-1; 10 bases are a match to TRBD1. V was pared by 0 bases and J by 1 base, with 14 bases of the junction left unmatched. The CDR3 consists of 19 residues. The germline CDR1 and CDR2 sequences are DFQATT and SNEGSKA (reference sequence). The CDR3 bases that were read are TGCAGTGCTAGAGATTTGGCCGGGACAGGGGAGAGAAAGAACACTGAA. The encoded protein is CSARDLAGTGERKNTE. The whole CDR3 reads CSARDLAGTGERKNTEAFF.